Reported below is one T cell receptor (beta chain). This sample is part of a study of cytomegalovirus exposure and HLA in healthy donors. Trimming removed 3 bases from V and 4 bases from J; junction bases left unmatched: 10. This CDR3 comprises 16 residues. Germline V gives CDR1 MGHDK, CDR2 SYGVNS. The PCR contained 60 Vbeta and 13 Jbeta primers. Data came from immunoSEQ multiplex PCR; TCRdb stores just in-frame clones and leaves some out. Here the sample spans 55,000 to 75,000 clones, 74% being singletons. The TCR sequence derives from a human donor in good health. Source material: PBMCs. J is TRBJ2-5 and V is TRBV25-1, with TRBD1 matching over 8 bases. This chain's CDR3 is CASSDQQGVPSETQYF. The CDR3 coding sequence is TGTGCCAGCAGTGATCAACAGGGGGTCCCGTCAGAGACCCAGTACTTC. The full variable domain, its missing parts supplied by reference TRBV25-1 and TRBJ2-5, is EADIYQTPRYLVIGTGKKITLECSQTMGHDKMYWYQQDPGMELHLIHYSYGVNSTEKGDLSSESTVSRIRTEHFPLTLESARPSHTSQYLCASSDQQGVPSETQYFGPGTRLLVL.